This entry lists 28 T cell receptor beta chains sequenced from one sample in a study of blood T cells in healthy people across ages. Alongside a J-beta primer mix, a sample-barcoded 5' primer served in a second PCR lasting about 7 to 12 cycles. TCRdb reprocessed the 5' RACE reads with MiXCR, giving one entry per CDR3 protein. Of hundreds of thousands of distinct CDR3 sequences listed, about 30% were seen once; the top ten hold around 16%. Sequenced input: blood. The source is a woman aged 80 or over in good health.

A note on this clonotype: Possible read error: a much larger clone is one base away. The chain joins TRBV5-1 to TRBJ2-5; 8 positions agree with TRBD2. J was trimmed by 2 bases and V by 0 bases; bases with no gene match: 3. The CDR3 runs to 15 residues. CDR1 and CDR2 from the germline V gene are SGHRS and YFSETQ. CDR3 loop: CASSLGASGQETQYF. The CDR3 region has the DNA TGCGCCAGCAGCTTGGGGGCTAGCGGGCAAGAGACCCAGTACTTC.

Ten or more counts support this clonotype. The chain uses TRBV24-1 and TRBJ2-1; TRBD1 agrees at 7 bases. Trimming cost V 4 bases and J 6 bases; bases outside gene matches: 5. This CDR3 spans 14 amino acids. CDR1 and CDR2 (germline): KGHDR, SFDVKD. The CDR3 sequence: CATSDRTGSNEQFF. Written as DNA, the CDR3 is TGTGCCACCAGTGACAGGACAGGTAGCAATGAGCAGTTCTTC.

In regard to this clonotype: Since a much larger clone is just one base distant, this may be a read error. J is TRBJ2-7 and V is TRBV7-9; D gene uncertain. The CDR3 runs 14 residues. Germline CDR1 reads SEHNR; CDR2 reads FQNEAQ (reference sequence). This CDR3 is CASSHQGGSYERYF. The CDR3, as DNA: TGTGCCAGCAGCCACCAAGGCGGATCCTACGAGCGGTACTTC. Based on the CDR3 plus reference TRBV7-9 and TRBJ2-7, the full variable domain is DTGVSQNPRHKITKRGQNVTFRCDPISEHNRLYWYRQTLGQGPEFLTYFQNEAQLEKSRLLSDRFSAERPKGSFSTLEIQRTEQGDSAMYLCASSHQGGSYERYFGPGTRLTVT.

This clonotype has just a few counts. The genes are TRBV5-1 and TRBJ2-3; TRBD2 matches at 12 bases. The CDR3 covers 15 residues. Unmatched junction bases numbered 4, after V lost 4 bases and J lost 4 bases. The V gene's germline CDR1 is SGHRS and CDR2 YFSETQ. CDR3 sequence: CASSAGTSGPDTQYF. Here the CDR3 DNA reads TGCGCCAGCAGCGCAGGGACTAGCGGGCCAGATACGCAGTATTTT.

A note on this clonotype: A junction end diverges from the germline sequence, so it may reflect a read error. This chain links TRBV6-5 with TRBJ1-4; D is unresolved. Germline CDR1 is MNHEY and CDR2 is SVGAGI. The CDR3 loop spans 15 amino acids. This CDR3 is CTSSYSGATNEKRFF. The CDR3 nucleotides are TGTACCAGCAGTTACTCCGGAGCAACTAATGAAAAACGGTTTTTT.

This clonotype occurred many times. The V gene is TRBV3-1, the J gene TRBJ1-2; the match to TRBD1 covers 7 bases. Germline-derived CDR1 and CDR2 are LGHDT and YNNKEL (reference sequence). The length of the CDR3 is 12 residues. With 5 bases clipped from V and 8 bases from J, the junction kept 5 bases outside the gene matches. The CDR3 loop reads CASSDREVGYTF. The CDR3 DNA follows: TGTGCCAGCAGCGACAGGGAGGTCGGCTACACCTTC.

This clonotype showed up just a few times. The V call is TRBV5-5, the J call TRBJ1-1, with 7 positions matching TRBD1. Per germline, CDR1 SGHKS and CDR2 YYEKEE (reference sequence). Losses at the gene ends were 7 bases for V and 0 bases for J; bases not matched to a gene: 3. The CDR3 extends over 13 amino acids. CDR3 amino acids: CASDRDLNTEAFF. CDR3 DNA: TGTGCCAGCGACAGGGACTTGAACACTGAAGCTTTCTTT.

The CDR3 DNA is TGTGCCAGCAGCTCACAGGGGGTGACTAATGAAAAACTGTTTTTT. As protein: CASSSQGVTNEKLFF. The chain links TRBV7-2 to TRBJ1-4, with TRBD1 identical over 8 bases. This CDR3 contains 15 residues. Germline values: CDR1 SGHTA, CDR2 FQGNSA. The J segment lost 2 bases and the V segment lost 4 bases, leaving 3 bases of the junction unmatched.

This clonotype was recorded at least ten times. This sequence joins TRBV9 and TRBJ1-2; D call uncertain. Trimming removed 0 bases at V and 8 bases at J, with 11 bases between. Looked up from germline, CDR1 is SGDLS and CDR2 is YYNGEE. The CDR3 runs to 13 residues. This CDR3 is CASSVGPVGGYTF. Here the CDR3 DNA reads TGTGCCAGCAGCGTAGGCCCAGTGGGAGGCTACACCTTC.

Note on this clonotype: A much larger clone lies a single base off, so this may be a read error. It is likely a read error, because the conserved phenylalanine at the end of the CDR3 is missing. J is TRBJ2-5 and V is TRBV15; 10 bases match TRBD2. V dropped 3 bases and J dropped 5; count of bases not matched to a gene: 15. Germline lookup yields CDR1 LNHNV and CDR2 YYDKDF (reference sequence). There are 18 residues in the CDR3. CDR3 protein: CATSRRARAGTSAETQYC. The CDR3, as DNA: TGTGCCACCAGCAGGCGGGCGCGGGCGGGGACTAGCGCGGAGACCCAGTACTGC.

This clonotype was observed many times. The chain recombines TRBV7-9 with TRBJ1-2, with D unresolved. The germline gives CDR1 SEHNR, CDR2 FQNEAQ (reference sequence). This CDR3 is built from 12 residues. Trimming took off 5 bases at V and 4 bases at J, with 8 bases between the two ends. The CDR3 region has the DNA TGTGCCAGCAGCGAGGATCTCTATGGCTACACCTTC. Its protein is CASSEDLYGYTF.

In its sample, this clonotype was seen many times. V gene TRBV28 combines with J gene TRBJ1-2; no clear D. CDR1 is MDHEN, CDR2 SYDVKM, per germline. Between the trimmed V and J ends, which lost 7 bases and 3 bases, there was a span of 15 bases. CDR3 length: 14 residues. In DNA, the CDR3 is TGTGCCAGCACTCCAGGAGGATCCTACTATGGCTACACCTTC. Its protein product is CASTPGGSYYGYTF.

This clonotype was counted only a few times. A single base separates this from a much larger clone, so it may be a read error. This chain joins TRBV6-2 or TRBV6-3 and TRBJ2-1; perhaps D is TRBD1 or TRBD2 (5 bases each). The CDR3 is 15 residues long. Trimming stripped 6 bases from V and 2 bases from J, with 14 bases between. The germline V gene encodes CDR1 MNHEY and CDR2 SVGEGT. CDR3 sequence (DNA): TGTGCCAGCAGCCTCCGGGGCGGAACCTACAATGAGCAGTTCTTC. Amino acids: CASSLRGGTYNEQFF.

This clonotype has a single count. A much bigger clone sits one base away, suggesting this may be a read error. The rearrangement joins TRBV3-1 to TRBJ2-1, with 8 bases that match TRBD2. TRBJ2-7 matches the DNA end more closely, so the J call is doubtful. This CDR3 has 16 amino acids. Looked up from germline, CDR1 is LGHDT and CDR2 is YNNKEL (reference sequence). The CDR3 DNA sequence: TGTGCCAGCAGCCTGGTAAGCGGGAGCTCCTACAATGAGCAGTACTTC. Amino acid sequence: CASSLVSGSSYNEQYF.

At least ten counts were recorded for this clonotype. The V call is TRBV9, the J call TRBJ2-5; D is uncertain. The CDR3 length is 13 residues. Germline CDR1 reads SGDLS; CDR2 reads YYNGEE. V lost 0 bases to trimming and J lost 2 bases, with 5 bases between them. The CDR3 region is CASSVALQETQYF. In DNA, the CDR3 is TGTGCCAGCAGCGTAGCACTACAAGAGACCCAGTACTTC.

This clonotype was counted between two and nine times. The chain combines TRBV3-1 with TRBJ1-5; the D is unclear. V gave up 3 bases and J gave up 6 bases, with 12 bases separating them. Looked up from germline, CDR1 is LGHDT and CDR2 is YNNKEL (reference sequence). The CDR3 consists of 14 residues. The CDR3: CASSQATRGQPQHF. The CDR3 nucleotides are TGTGCCAGCAGCCAGGCTACTCGGGGTCAGCCCCAGCATTTT.

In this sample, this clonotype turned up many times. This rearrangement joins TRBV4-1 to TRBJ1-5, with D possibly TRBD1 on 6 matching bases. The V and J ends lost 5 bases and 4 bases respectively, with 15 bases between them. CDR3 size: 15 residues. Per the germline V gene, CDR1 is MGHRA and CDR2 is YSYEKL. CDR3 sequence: CASSADSRSNQPQHF. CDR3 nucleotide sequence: TGCGCCAGCAGCGCGGACAGCCGTTCGAATCAGCCCCAGCATTTT.

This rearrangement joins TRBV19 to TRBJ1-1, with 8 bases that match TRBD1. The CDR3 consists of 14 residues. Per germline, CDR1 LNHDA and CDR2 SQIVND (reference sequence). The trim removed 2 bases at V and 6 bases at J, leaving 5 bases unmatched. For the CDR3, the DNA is TGTGCCAGTAGTATAAAGCAGGGGGCGGCTGAAGCTTTCTTT. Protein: CASSIKQGAAEAFF.

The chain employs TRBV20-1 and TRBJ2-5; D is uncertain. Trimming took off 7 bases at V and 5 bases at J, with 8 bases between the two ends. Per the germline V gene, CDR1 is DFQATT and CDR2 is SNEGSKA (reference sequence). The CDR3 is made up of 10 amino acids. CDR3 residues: CSGAAETQYF. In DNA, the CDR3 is TGCAGTGGGGCCGCCGAGACCCAGTACTTC.

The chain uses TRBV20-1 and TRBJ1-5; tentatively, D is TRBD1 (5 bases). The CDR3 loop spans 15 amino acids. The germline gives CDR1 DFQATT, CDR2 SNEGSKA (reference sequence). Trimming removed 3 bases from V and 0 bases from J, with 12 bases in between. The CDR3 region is CSASVPDISNQPQHF. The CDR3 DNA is TGCAGTGCTAGTGTCCCGGACATTAGCAATCAGCCCCAGCATTTT.

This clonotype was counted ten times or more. The CDR3 sequence: CSARLSSGNSYEQYF. DNA of the CDR3: TGCAGTGCTAGATTGTCGAGCGGAAACTCCTACGAGCAGTACTTC. The chain uses TRBV20-1 and TRBJ2-7, with D maybe TRBD2 (5 bases). Trimming stripped 2 bases from V and 0 bases from J, with 14 bases between. Germline lookup yields CDR1 DFQATT and CDR2 SNEGSKA (reference sequence). This CDR3 is built from 15 residues.

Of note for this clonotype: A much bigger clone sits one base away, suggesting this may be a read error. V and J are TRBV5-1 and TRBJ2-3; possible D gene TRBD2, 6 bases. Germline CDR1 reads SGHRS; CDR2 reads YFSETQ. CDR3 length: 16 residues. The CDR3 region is CASSPRPRTSTGTQYF. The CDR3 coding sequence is TGCGCCAGCAGCCCTCGACCGCGTACTAGCACAGGTACGCAGTATTTT.

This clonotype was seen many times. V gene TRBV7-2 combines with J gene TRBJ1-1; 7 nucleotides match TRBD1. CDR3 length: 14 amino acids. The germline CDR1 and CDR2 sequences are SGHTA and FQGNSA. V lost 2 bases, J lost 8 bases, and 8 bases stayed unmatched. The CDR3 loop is CASSLNYWDSEAFF. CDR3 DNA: TGTGCCAGCAGCTTAAACTATTGGGACAGCGAAGCTTTCTTT.

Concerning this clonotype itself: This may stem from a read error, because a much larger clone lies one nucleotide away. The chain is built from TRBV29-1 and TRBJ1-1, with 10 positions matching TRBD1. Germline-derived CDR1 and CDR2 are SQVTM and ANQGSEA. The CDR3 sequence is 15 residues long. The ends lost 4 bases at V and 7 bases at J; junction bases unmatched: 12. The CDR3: CSVVGTGQGGFEAFF. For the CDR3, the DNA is TGCAGCGTTGTCGGAACCGGACAGGGGGGTTTTGAAGCTTTCTTT.

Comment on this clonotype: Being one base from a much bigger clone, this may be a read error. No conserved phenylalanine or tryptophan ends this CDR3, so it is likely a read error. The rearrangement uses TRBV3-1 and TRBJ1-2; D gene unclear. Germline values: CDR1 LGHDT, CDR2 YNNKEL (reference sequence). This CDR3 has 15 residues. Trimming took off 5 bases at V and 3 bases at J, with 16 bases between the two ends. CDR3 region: CASSGQAYGDYGYTC. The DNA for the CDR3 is TGTGCCAGCAGCGGGCAGGCTTACGGGGACTATGGCTACACCTGC.

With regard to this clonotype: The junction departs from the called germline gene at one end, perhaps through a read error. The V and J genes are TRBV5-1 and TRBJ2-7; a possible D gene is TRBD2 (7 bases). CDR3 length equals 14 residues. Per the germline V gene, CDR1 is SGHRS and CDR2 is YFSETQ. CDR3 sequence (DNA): TGCGCCAGCAACTTGAGTAGGGGGGACTATGAGCAGTACTTC. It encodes CASNLSRGDYEQYF.

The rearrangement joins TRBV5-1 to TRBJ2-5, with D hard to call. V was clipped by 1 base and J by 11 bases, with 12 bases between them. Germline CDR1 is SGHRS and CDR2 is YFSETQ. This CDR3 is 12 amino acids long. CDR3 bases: TGCGCCAGCAGCTTGCCGGCAGCTGAGCAGTACTTC. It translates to CASSLPAAEQYF. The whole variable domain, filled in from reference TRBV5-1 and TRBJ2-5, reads KAGVTQTPRYLIKTRGQQVTLSCSPISGHRSVSWYQQTPGQGLQFLFEYFSETQRNKGNFPGRFSGRQFSNSRSEMNVSTLELGDSALYLCASSLPAAEQYFGPGTRLLVL.

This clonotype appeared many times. CDR3 sequence reads: CSARDDVYEQYF. The CDR3 bases are TGCAGTGCTAGAGATGACGTATACGAGCAGTACTTC. The V call is TRBV20-1, the J call TRBJ2-7; D is uncertain. The CDR3 sequence is 12 residues long. CDR1 DFQATT and CDR2 SNEGSKA come from the germline V gene (reference sequence). V lost 0 bases and J 4 bases, leaving 7 bases between the germline ends.